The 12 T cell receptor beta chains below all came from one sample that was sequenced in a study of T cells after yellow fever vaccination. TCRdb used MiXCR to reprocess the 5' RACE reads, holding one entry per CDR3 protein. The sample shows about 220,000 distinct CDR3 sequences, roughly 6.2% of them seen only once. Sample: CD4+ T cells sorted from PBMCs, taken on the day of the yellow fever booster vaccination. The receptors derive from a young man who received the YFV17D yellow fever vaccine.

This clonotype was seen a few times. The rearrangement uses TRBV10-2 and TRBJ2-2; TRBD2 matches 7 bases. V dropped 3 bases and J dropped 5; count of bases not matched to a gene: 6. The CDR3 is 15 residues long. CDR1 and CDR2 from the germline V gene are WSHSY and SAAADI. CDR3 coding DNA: TGCGCCAGCAGTGATACGGGGGGTTGGACCGGGGAGCTGTTTTTT. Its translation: CASSDTGGWTGELFF.

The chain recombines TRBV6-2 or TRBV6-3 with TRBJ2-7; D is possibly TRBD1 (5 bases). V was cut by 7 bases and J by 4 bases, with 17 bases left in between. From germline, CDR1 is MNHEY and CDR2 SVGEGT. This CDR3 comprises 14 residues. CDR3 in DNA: TGTGCCAGCATGAACTTTCAGGGCAAGTACGAGCAGTACTTC. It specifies CASMNFQGKYEQYF.

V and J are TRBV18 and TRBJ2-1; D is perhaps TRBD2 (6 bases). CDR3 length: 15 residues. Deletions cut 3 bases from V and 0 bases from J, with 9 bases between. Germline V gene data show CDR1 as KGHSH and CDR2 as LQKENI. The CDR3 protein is CASSPMTSSYNEQFF. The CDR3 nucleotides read TGTGCCAGCTCACCCATGACTAGCTCCTACAATGAGCAGTTCTTC.

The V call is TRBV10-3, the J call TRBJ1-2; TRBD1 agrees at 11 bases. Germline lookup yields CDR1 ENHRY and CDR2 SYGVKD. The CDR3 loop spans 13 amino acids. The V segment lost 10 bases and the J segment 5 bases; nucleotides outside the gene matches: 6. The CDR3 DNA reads TGTGCCACCGGAGGGACAGGGGGTTATGGCTACACCTTC. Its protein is CATGGTGGYGYTF.

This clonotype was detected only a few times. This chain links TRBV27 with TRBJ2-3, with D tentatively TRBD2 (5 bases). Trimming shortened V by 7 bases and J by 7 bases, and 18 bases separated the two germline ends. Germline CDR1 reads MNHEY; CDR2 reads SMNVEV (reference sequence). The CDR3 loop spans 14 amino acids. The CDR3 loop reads CASMETKDTYTQYF. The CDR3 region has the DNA TGTGCCAGCATGGAGACTAAAGACACCTATACGCAGTATTTT.

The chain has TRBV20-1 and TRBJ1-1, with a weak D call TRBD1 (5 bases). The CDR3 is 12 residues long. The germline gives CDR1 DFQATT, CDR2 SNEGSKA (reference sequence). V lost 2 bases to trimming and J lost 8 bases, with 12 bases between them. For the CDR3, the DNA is TGCAGTGCTAGACCTTTGGGGGTCGAAGCTTTCTTT. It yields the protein CSARPLGVEAFF.

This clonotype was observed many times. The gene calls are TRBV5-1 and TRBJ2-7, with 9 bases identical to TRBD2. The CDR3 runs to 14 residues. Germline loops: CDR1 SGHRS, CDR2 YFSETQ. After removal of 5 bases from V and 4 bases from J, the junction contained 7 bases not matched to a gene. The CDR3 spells CASRGSGSQYEQYF. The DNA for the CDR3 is TGCGCCAGCAGAGGTAGCGGGAGTCAGTACGAGCAGTACTTC.

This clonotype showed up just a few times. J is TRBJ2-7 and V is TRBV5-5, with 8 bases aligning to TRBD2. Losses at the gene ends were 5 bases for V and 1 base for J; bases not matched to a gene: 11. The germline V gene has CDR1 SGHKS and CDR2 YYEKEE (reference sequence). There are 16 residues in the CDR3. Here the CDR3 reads CASSSTGLAFSYEQYF. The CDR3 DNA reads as TGTGCCAGCAGTTCTACTGGACTAGCATTTTCCTACGAGCAGTACTTC.

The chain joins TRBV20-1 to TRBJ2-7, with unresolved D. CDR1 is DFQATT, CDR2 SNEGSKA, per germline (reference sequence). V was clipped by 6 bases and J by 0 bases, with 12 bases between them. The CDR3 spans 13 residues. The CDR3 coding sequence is TGCAGTGCAAAAGGCGTGCTCTCCTACGAGCAGTACTTC. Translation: CSAKGVLSYEQYF.

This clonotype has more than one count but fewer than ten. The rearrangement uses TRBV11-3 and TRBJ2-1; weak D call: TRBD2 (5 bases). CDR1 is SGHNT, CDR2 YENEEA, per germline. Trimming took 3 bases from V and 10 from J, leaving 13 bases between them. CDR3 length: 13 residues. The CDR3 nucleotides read TGTGCCAGCAGCTTTTTAAGTAGAGGGGAGCAGTTCTTC. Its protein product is CASSFLSRGEQFF.

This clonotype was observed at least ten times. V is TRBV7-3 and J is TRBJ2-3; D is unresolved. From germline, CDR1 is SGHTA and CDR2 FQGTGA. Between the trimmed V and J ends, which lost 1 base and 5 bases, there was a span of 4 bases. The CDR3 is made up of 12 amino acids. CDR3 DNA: TGTGCCAGCAGCTTAAAGGGAGATACGCAGTATTTT. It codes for CASSLKGDTQYF.

The CDR3 bases are TGCGCCAGCAGCTCGGCGGGAGGGAGGTATGAGCAGTTCTTC. As protein: CASSSAGGRYEQFF. The chain joins TRBV5-1 to TRBJ2-1; 9 bases are a match to TRBD2. Losses at the gene ends were 3 bases for V and 8 bases for J; bases not matched to a gene: 6. This CDR3 comprises 14 residues. The germline V gene has CDR1 SGHRS and CDR2 YFSETQ.